These 11 T cell receptor beta chains came from one sample sequenced in a study of blood T cells in healthy people across ages. A second PCR of about 6 to 12 cycles used a sample-barcoded 5' primer and a J-beta primer mix. TCRdb fed the 5' RACE reads into MiXCR, producing one record per CDR3 protein. The sample contains 650,000 to 800,000 distinct CDR3 sequences, 40% to 50% of which appear only once. Sequences were obtained from blood. The receptor source for this set is a man aged 55-75 years in good health.

Only a few counts were recorded for this clonotype. The rearrangement links TRBV11-2 to TRBJ2-1; perhaps TRBD2 as D (6 bases). CDR1 is SGHAT and CDR2 is FQNNGV in the germline V gene. The CDR3 loop spans 15 amino acids. Deletions cut 1 base from V and 2 bases from J, with 9 bases between. CDR3 DNA sequence: TGTGCCAGCAGCTTAGGCGGGGTCCCCTACAATGAGCAGTTCTTC. As protein: CASSLGGVPYNEQFF.

The chain has TRBV28 and TRBJ2-7; a possible D gene is TRBD2 (5 bases). Germline assignment: CDR1 MDHEN and CDR2 SYDVKM. This CDR3 is 15 amino acids long. Trimming stripped 5 bases from V and 2 bases from J, with 16 bases between. The CDR3 region is CASSPSGKATYEQYF. CDR3 DNA: TGTGCCAGCAGTCCTTCCGGGAAGGCTACCTACGAGCAGTACTTC. The full variable domain, with the rest looked up from reference TRBV28 and TRBJ2-7, is DVKVTQSSRYLVKRTGEKVFLECVQDMDHENMFWYRQDPGLGLRLIYFSYDVKMKEKGDIPEGYSVSREKKERFSLILESASTNQTSMYLCASSPSGKATYEQYFGPGTRLTVT.

The chain links TRBV6-5 to TRBJ1-1; TRBD1 might be the D (5 bases). This CDR3 spans 14 amino acids. The germline CDR1 and CDR2 sequences are MNHEY and SVGAGI. Trimming pared 6 bases from V and 0 bases from J, leaving 11 bases between. The DNA for the CDR3 is TGTGCCAGCAGCCCTGAGACAGTGAACACTGAAGCTTTCTTT. Residues: CASSPETVNTEAFF.

This clonotype was seen repeatedly, ten times or more. The chain is built from TRBV7-2 and TRBJ2-7; D perhaps matches TRBD2 (6 bases). Germline loops: CDR1 SGHTA, CDR2 FQGNSA. V was cut by 6 bases and J by 0 bases, with 12 bases left in between. This CDR3 spans 14 amino acids. The CDR3 region is CASRRGTDSYEQYF. The CDR3, as DNA: TGTGCCAGCAGACGCGGGACGGACTCCTACGAGCAGTACTTC.

DNA of the CDR3: TGTGCCAGCAGCGCAGCGGGGCCTCAAGAGACCCAGTACTTC. This codes for CASSAAGPQETQYF. This rearrangement joins TRBV7-9 to TRBJ2-5; 7 bases are shared with TRBD2. Germline V gene sequence: CDR1 SEHNR, CDR2 FQNEAQ (reference sequence). CDR3 length: 14 amino acids. With 5 bases clipped from V and 2 bases from J, the junction kept 5 bases outside the gene matches.

This chain uses TRBV20-1 with TRBJ2-4; D is unclear. Germline values: CDR1 DFQATT, CDR2 SNEGSKA (reference sequence). The V gene lost 6 bases and the J gene lost 6 bases, with 15 bases spanning the gap. CDR3 length: 13 amino acids. The CDR3: CSAYWPGTNIQYF. The CDR3 coding sequence is TGCAGTGCCTATTGGCCTGGTACAAACATTCAGTACTTC.

This rearrangement joins TRBV3-1 to TRBJ2-7; no reliable D call. The V end was cut by 2 bases, the J end by 7 bases, with 6 bases between. CDR1 is LGHDT and CDR2 is YNNKEL in the germline V gene (reference sequence). The CDR3 consists of 11 residues. The CDR3 spells CASSQSNEQYF. CDR3 bases: TGTGCCAGCAGCCAATCCAATGAGCAGTACTTC.

The chain couples TRBV6-2 or TRBV6-3 to TRBJ2-5; 11 bases are shared with TRBD2. CDR3 length: 19 amino acids. The germline CDR1 and CDR2 sequences are MNHEY and SVGEGT. The junction had 17 bases not matched to a gene; V was cut back by 2 bases and J by 6 bases. This chain's CDR3 is CASSYNPATSGDIRKTQYF. CDR3 DNA sequence: TGTGCCAGCAGTTACAATCCCGCGACTAGCGGGGATATCAGGAAGACCCAGTACTTC.

The chain joins TRBV30 to TRBJ2-2, with D possibly matching TRBD1 (6 bases). This CDR3 has 11 residues. Germline V gives CDR1 GTSNPN, CDR2 SVGIG (reference sequence). Here the CDR3 reads CVQGATGELFF. DNA of the CDR3: TGTGTACAGGGTGCCACCGGGGAGCTGTTTTTT.

This clonotype occurred many times. V and J are TRBV12-3 or TRBV12-4 and TRBJ1-2; D not certain. The ends were cut back, 5 bases at V and 6 bases at J, with 10 bases in the middle. The CDR3 covers 12 residues. CDR3 protein: CASSRDLDGYTF. The DNA for the CDR3 is TGTGCCAGCAGTCGGGATCTGGATGGCTACACCTTC.

The chain recombines TRBV6-6 with TRBJ2-5; no reliable D call. The germline V gene has CDR1 MNHNY and CDR2 SVGAGI (reference sequence). The CDR3 extends over 13 amino acids. Trimming removed 2 bases at V and 0 bases at J, with 4 bases between. The CDR3 loop is CASSYGYQETQYF. The CDR3 DNA reads TGTGCCAGCAGTTACGGTTACCAAGAGACCCAGTACTTC.